The rows below give T cell receptor beta chains drawn from one sample of a study of graft-versus-host responses after intestinal transplantation. The table came from immunoSEQ multiplex PCR; TCRdb's copy has only in-frame clones and leaves some out. The sample shows 12,000 to 15,000 clones, around 94% of them seen only once. The specimen comprised PBMCs, sampled 9 days after transplant. Receptors were obtained from a human patient who received an intestinal transplant, so some T cells may come from the graft donor. CDR3s include the opening cysteine and the closing phenylalanine or tryptophan. Fields, in order: CDR3 DNA, CDR3 protein, clone size, V gene, D gene, CDR3 length, J gene. A D gene is named only where the DNA matches it firmly. A clone size is listed for some rows: how often the clone was seen (once, few, many), or a class if it is expanded.

TGTGCCAGCAGCTTGGGAGCAGATACGCAGTATTTT CASSLGADTQYF . TRBV7-9 . 12 TRBJ2-3
TGTGCCAGCAGCCCGACGTGGAGGGATCCCTACGAGCAGTACTTC CASSPTWRDPYEQYF . TRBV9 . 15 TRBJ2-7
TGTGCCACCAGCAGGAACAGGTACAATGAGCAGTTCTTC CATSRNRYNEQFF few TRBV15 . 13 TRBJ2-1
TGTGCCAGTAGTCATACGGGCACTGAAGCTTTCTTT CASSHTGTEAFF . TRBV19 . 12 TRBJ1-1
TGTGCCAGCAGCCAAGATCTAGGGACAGGGATAAATGAGCAGTTCTTC CASSQDLGTGINEQFF . TRBV14 TRBD1 16 TRBJ2-1
TGCAGCGTTAGACAGACTATAATTAACACCGGGGAGCTGTTTTTT CSVRQTIINTGELFF once TRBV29-1 . 15 TRBJ2-2
TGTGCCAGCAGCTTAACTCGGGTCAGACGGAACACTGAAGCTTTCTTT CASSLTRVRRNTEAFF . TRBV7-3 . 16 TRBJ1-1
TGTGCCAGTCATGATATGGGCGAGACCCAGTACTTC CASHDMGETQYF . TRBV7-6 . 12 TRBJ2-5
TGTGCCTGGATTCCGTCGGTCGGGGGCCAAGAGACCCAGTACTTC CAWIPSVGGQETQYF . TRBV30 . 15 TRBJ2-5
TGTGCCAGCAGCTTACAAGCTAGCGGGAGCTCCTACGAGCAGTACTTC CASSLQASGSSYEQYF . TRBV7-3 TRBD2 16 TRBJ2-7
TGCGCCAGCAGCCAAGTCCCCGGGCTTGAGACCCAGTACTTC CASSQVPGLETQYF . TRBV4-1 . 14 TRBJ2-5
TGTGCCAGCAGTGATCGCATAACCTACGAGCAGTACTTC CASSDRITYEQYF . TRBV2 . 13 TRBJ2-7
TGCGCCAGCAGTGAGTCAGGGGGCATTAGACAGCCCCAGCATTTT CASSESGGIRQPQHF . TRBV10-2 TRBD1 15 TRBJ1-5
TGTGCCAGCAGAACCACTGAGGGCTATGGCTACACCTTC CASRTTEGYGYTF . TRBV5-4 . 13 TRBJ1-2
TGTGCCAGTTCCACCACAGGGGGCCGGACTGAAGCTTTCTTT CASSTTGGRTEAFF . TRBV19 TRBD1 14 TRBJ1-1
TGTGCCAGCAGCTTTCCAGGCATGGGGACCCAGTACTTC CASSFPGMGTQYF once TRBV11-2 . 13 TRBJ2-5
TGCGCCAGCAGCCAAGAAAGCAAACTAGCGGGAATGATGCAGTTCTTC CASSQESKLAGMMQFF . TRBV4-1 TRBD2 16 TRBJ2-1
TGTGCCAGCAGTTTATCAGTTCCGGGAGGGGGCTCCTACGAGCAGTACTTC CASSLSVPGGGSYEQYF . TRBV27 TRBD2 17 TRBJ2-7
TGTGCCAGTACCTACAATTGGGACAGAGCAAGCAATCAGCCCCAGCATTTT CASTYNWDRASNQPQHF . TRBV19 TRBD1 17 TRBJ1-5
TGTGCCAGCAGTTACTCGACTAGCGGGTTCCGGGATACGCAGTATTTT CASSYSTSGFRDTQYF once TRBV6-5 TRBD2 16 TRBJ2-3
TGCGCCAGCAGCTTTGGTGGGACTAACTATGGCTACACCTTC CASSFGGTNYGYTF . TRBV5-1 . 14 TRBJ1-2
TGTGCCAGCAGTTCCACAGACAGGGGGGTGGAGACCCAGTACTTC CASSSTDRGVETQYF . TRBV27 TRBD1 15 TRBJ2-5
TGCGCCAGCAGAGGACTAACGAGCTACGAGCAGTACTTC CASRGLTSYEQYF . TRBV5-1 . 13 TRBJ2-7
TGTGCCAGCAGCGCCGGGTGGACAGGGGTTACTGAAGCTTTCTTT CASSAGWTGVTEAFF . TRBV9 TRBD1 15 TRBJ1-1
TGTGCCAGCAGTTTAGTCGGGAACGGATATAGCGAGCAGTACTTC CASSLVGNGYSEQYF once TRBV27 . 15 TRBJ2-7
TGTGCCAGCAGCGTTTCCCCTAATTCACCCCTCCACTTT CASSVSPNSPLHF . TRBV9 . 13 TRBJ1-6
TGTGCCAGCAGTTTATCGACCGCGGCAGGGTGGAATGAAAAACTGTTTTTT CASSLSTAAGWNEKLFF . TRBV28 . 17 TRBJ1-4